Shown below are 5 T cell receptor beta chains from a single sample sequenced in a study of blood T cell repertoires in COVID-19. Data came from immunoSEQ multiplex PCR; TCRdb stores just in-frame clones and leaves some out. Among 250,000 to 300,000 clones, around 87% were seen once, and the ten largest hold roughly 1.6%. Source material: peripheral blood. The receptors derive from a woman in her 40s who had recovered from COVID-19.

Here the CDR3 reads CASSVSRTGQSYEQYF. In nucleotides, the CDR3 is TGTGCCAGCAGTGTCTCGAGGACAGGACAGTCCTACGAGCAGTACTTC. The V and J genes are TRBV2 and TRBJ2-7, with 7 bases lining up with TRBD1. The J segment lost 1 base and the V segment lost 4 bases, leaving 10 bases of the junction unmatched. Germline CDR1 SNHLY, CDR2 FYNNEI. CDR3 length equals 16 residues.

The chain combines TRBV30 with TRBJ1-2, with D possibly matching TRBD1 (6 bases). CDR1 and CDR2 (germline): GTSNPN, SVGIG (reference sequence). V was pared by 2 bases and J by 5 bases, with 9 bases between. The CDR3 loop spans 12 amino acids. This CDR3 is CAWSPQGYGYTF. CDR3 DNA: TGTGCCTGGAGTCCACAGGGATATGGCTACACCTTC.

The chain uses TRBV4-1 and TRBJ2-7; D might be TRBD1 (5 bases). Per germline, CDR1 MGHRA and CDR2 YSYEKL. V was trimmed by 0 bases and J by 1 base, leaving 10 bases between them. There are 15 residues in the CDR3. DNA of the CDR3: TGCGCCAGCAGCCAAGAAGGGGTGAAATCCTACGAGCAGTACTTC. Protein product: CASSQEGVKSYEQYF.

J is TRBJ1-2 and V is TRBV11-2, with TRBD1 as a possible D gene (5 bases). Germline V gives CDR1 SGHAT, CDR2 FQNNGV. The CDR3 covers 14 residues. Trimming removed 1 base from V and 6 bases from J, with 12 bases in between. The CDR3 is CASSLGGKGHGYTF. CDR3 nucleotides: TGTGCCAGCAGCTTAGGTGGTAAGGGGCATGGCTACACCTTC.

The rearrangement links TRBV13 to TRBJ1-1; TRBD1 aligns across 9 bases. This CDR3 contains 14 residues. With 4 bases clipped from V and 3 bases from J, the junction kept 3 bases outside the gene matches. Germline V lookup: CDR1 PRHDT, CDR2 FYEKMQ (reference sequence). The DNA of the CDR3 is TGTGCCAGCAGCTCACAGGGGGCGTACACTGAAGCTTTCTTT. Its protein is CASSSQGAYTEAFF.